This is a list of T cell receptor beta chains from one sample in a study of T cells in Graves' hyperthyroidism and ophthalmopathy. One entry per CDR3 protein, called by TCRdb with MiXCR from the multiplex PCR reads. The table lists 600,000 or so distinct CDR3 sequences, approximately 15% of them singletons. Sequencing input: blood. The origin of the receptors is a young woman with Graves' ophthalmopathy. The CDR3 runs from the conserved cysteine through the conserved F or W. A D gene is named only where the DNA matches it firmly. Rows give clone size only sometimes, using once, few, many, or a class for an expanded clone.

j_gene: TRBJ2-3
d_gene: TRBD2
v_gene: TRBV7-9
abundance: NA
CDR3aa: CASSPGGRDTQYF
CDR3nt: TGTGCCAGCAGCCCGGGGGGGAGAGATACGCAGTATTTT

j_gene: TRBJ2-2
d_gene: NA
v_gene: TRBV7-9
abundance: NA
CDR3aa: CASRTWNTGELFF
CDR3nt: TGTGCCAGCAGAACTTGGAACACCGGGGAGCTGTTTTTT

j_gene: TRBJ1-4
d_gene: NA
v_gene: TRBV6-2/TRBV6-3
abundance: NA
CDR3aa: CASSYSVDNEKLFF
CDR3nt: TGTGCCAGCAGTTACTCGGTGGACAATGAAAAACTGTTTTTT

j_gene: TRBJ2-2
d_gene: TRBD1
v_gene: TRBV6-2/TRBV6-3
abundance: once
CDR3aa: CASRTGGTGGNTGELLF
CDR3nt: TGTGCCAGCAGGACAGGGGGAACGGGCGGGAACACCGGGGAGCTGCTTTTT

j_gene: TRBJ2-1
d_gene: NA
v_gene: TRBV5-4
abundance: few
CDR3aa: CASSLAEGLGVYNEQFF
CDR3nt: TGTGCCAGCAGCTTGGCCGAAGGCCTAGGCGTATACAATGAGCAGTTCTTC

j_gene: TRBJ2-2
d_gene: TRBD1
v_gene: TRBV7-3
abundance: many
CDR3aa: CASRTGVSGELFF
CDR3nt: TGTGCCAGCAGAACAGGGGTCTCCGGGGAGCTGTTTTTT

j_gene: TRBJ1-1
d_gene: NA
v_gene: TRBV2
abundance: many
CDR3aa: CASRGGGFTEAFF
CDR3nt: TGTGCCAGCAGGGGGGGGGGATTCACTGAAGCTTTCTTT

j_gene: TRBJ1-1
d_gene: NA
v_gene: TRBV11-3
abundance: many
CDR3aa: CASSLEYTEAFF
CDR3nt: TGTGCCAGCAGCTTAGAATATACTGAAGCTTTCTTT

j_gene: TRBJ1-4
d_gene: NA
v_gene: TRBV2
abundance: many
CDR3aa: CASRESGWTNEKLFF
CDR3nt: TGTGCCAGCAGGGAGTCGGGGTGGACTAATGAAAAACTGTTTTTT

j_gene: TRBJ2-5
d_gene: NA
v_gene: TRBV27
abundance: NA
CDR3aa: CASSLSLRTPQETQYF
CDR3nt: TGTGCCAGCAGTTTATCCCTCCGGACCCCTCAAGAGACCCAGTACTTC

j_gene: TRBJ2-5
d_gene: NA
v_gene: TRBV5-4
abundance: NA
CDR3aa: CASSSSMGAQETQYF
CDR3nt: TGTGCCAGCAGCTCATCGATGGGTGCACAAGAGACCCAGTACTTC

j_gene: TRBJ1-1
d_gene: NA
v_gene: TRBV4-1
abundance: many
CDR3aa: CASSQDRGLAEAFF
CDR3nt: TGCGCCAGCAGCCAAGATCGGGGACTAGCCGAAGCTTTCTTT

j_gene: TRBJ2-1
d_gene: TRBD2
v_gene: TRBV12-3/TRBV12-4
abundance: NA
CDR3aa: CASNPYGLAGVDEQFF
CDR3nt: TGTGCCAGCAACCCTTACGGGCTAGCGGGAGTCGATGAGCAGTTCTTC

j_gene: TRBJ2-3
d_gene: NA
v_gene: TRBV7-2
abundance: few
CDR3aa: CASSSDRYTDTQYF
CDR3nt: TGTGCCAGCAGCTCCGACAGATACACAGATACGCAGTATTTT

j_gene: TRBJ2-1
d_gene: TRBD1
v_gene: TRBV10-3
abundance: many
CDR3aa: CAISADRDHEQFF
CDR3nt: TGTGCCATCAGTGCCGACAGGGATCATGAGCAGTTCTTC

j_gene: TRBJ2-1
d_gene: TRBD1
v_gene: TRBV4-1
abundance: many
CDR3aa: CASSQDLGGPYNEQFF
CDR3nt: TGCGCCAGCAGCCAAGATTTAGGGGGCCCTTACAATGAGCAGTTCTTC

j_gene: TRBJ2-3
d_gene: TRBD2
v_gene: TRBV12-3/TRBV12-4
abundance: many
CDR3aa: CASSPRDYSDTQYF
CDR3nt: TGTGCCAGCAGTCCCCGGGACTACTCAGATACGCAGTATTTT

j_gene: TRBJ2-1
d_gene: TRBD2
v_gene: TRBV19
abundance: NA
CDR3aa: CASRGSGRGYNEQFF
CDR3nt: TGTGCCAGTAGGGGTAGCGGGAGGGGGTACAATGAGCAGTTCTTC

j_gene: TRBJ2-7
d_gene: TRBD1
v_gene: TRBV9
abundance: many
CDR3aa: CASSADSGTAYEQYF
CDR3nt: TGTGCCAGCAGCGCCGATTCCGGGACAGCCTACGAGCAGTACTTC

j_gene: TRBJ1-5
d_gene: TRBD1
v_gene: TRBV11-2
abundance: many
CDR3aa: CASARQGFNQPQHF
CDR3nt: TGTGCCAGCGCGAGACAGGGGTTCAATCAGCCCCAGCATTTT

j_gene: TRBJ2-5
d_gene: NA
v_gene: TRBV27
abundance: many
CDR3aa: CASKGQLGETQYF
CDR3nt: TGTGCCAGTAAGGGGCAGTTAGGGGAGACCCAGTACTTC

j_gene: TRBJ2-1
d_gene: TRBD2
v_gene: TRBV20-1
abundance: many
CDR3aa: CSALSGRPYNEQFF
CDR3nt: TGCAGTGCTCTTAGCGGGAGGCCCTACAATGAGCAGTTCTTC

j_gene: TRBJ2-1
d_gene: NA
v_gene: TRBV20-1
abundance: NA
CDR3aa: CSAKHAGYPYNEQFF
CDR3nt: TGCAGTGCTAAGCATGCAGGGTACCCCTACAATGAGCAGTTCTTC

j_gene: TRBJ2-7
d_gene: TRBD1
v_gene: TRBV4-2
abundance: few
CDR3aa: CASSQGQGAREQYF
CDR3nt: TGTGCCAGCAGCCAAGGACAGGGGGCGCGGGAGCAGTACTTC

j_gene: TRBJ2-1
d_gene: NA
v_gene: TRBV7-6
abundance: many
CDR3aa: CASSLSRSGAQFF
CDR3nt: TGTGCCAGCAGCTTATCCCGCTCGGGTGCGCAGTTCTTC

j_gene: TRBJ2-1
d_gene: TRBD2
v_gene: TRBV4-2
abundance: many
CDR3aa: CASSQEGGSGSDEQFF
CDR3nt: TGTGCCAGCAGCCAAGAGGGCGGGAGTGGGTCCGATGAGCAGTTCTTC

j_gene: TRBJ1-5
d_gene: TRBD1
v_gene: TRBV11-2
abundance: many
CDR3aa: CASSSTGNNQPQHF
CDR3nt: TGTGCCAGCAGCTCGACAGGGAACAATCAGCCCCAGCATTTT

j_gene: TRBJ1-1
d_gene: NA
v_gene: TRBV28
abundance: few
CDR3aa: CASSQDYPENTEAFF
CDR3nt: TGTGCCAGCAGCCAAGATTATCCGGAGAACACTGAAGCTTTCTTT

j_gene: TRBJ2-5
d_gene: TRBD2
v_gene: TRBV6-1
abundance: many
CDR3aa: CASSYTLAGGYKGPKETQYF
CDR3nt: TGTGCCAGCAGCTATACTCTAGCGGGAGGTTATAAGGGCCCGAAAGAGACCCAGTACTTC

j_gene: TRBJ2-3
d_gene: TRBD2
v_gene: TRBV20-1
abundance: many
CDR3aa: CSARVRGGITDTQYF
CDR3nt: TGCAGTGCTAGAGTTCGGGGGGGAATCACAGATACGCAGTATTTT

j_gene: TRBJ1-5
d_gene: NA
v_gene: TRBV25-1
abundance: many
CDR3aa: CASSEAGWTASNQPQHF
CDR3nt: TGTGCCAGCAGTGAAGCCGGGTGGACAGCTAGCAATCAGCCCCAGCATTTT

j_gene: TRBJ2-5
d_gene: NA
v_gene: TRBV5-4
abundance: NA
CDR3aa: CASSLGESWRETQYF
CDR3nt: TGTGCCAGCAGCTTGGGGGAGTCCTGGAGAGAGACCCAGTACTTC

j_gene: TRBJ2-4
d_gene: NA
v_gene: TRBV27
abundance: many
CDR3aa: CASSFRIPPWGPRGTKNIQYF
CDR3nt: TGTGCCAGCAGTTTTCGTATTCCCCCGTGGGGGCCTAGGGGGACCAAAAACATTCAGTACTTC

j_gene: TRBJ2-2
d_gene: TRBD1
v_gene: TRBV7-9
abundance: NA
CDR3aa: CASSLSGGRNTGELFF
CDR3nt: TGTGCCAGCAGCTTATCAGGGGGAAGGAACACCGGGGAGCTGTTTTTT

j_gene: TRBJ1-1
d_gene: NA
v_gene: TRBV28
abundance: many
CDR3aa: CASSSATARGTEAFF
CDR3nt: TGTGCCAGCAGTTCTGCTACAGCTCGGGGCACTGAAGCTTTCTTT

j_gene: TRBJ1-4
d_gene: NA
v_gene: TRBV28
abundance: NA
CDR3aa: CASSLADLGTGEKLFF
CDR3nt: TGTGCCAGCAGTTTAGCGGATCTGGGGACTGGTGAAAAACTGTTTTTT

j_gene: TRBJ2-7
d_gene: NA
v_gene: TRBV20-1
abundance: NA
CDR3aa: CSARSLHNGNSYEQYF
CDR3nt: TGCAGTGCTAGAAGCCTCCATAATGGGAACTCCTACGAGCAGTACTTC

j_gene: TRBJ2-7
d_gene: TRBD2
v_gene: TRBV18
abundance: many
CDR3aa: CASSPGTSGWEQYF
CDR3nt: TGTGCCAGCTCACCGGGGACTAGCGGGTGGGAGCAGTACTTC

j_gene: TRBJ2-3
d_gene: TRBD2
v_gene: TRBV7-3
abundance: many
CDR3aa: CASSFRGGSTDTQYF
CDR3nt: TGTGCCAGCAGCTTTCGCGGGGGGAGCACAGATACGCAGTATTTT

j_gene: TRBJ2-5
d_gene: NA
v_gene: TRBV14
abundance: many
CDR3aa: CASSQDEKETQYF
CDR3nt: TGTGCCAGCAGCCAAGATGAGAAAGAGACCCAGTACTTC

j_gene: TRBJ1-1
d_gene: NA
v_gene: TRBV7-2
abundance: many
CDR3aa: CASSLDSLWGGSRPEAFF
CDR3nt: TGTGCCAGCAGCTTAGATTCACTGTGGGGTGGGTCGCGTCCTGAAGCTTTCTTT

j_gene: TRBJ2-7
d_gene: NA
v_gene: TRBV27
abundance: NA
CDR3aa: CASSPQTGLVSYEQYF
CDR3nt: TGTGCCAGCAGTCCACAAACAGGGTTAGTCTCCTACGAGCAGTACTTC

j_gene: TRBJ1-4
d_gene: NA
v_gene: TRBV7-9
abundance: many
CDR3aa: CASSSRTGEKLFF
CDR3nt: TGTGCCAGCAGCTCCCGTACTGGGGAAAAACTGTTTTTT

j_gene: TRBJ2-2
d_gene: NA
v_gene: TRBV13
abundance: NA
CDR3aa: CASSLSVADYTGELFF
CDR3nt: TGTGCCAGCAGCTTATCGGTGGCGGACTACACCGGGGAGCTGTTTTTT

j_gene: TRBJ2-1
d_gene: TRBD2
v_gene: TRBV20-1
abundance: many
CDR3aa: CSARDWKRETPYNEQFF
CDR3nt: TGCAGTGCTAGAGATTGGAAGCGGGAGACCCCCTACAATGAGCAGTTCTTC

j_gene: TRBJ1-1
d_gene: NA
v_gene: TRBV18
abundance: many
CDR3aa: CASSDGFGGNTEAFF
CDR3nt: TGTGCCAGCTCAGATGGATTCGGGGGGAACACTGAAGCTTTCTTT

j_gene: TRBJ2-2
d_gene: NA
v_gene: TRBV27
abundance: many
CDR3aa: CASSFMRAGELFF
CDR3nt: TGTGCCAGCAGTTTTATGAGGGCCGGGGAGCTGTTTTTT

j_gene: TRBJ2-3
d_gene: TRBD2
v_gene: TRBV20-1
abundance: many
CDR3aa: CSARGLAGPSTDTQYF
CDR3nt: TGCAGTGCTAGGGGGCTAGCGGGGCCTAGCACAGATACGCAGTATTTT

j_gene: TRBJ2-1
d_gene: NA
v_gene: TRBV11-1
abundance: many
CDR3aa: CASSLNWGNEQFF
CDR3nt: TGTGCCAGCAGCTTAAATTGGGGCAATGAGCAGTTCTTC

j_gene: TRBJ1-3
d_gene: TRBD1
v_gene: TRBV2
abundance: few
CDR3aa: CASSRQGAAGNTIYF
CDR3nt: TGTGCCAGCAGTAGACAGGGGGCCGCTGGAAACACCATATATTTT

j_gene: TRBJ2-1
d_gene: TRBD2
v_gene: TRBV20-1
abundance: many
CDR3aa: CSARDTTSGSLGNEQFF
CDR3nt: TGCAGTGCTAGAGATACAACTAGCGGGTCCCTCGGCAATGAGCAGTTCTTC

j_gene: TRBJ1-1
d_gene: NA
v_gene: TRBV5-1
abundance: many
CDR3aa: CARAGNTEAFF
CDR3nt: TGCGCCAGAGCGGGGAACACTGAAGCTTTCTTT

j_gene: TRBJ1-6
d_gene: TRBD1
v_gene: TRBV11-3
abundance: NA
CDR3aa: CASSPRTGGGSPLHF
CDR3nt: TGTGCCAGCAGCCCCAGGACAGGGGGAGGTTCACCCCTCCACTTT

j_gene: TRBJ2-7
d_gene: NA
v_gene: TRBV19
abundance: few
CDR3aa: CASSLASGGYEQYF
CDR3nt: TGTGCCAGTAGTTTGGCGTCCGGGGGCTACGAGCAGTACTTC

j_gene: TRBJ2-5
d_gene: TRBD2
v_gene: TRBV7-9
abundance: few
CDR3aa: CASSLQREGPKTQYF
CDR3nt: TGTGCCAGCAGCCTCCAACGGGAGGGCCCCAAGACCCAGTACTTC

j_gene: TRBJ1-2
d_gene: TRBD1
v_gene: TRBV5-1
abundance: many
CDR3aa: CASSHNRDRVNGYTF
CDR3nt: TGCGCCAGCAGCCATAACCGGGACAGGGTGAATGGCTACACCTTC

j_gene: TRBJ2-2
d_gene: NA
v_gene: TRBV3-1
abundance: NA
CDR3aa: CASSQGRFIDVNTGELFF
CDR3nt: TGTGCCAGCAGCCAAGGAAGGTTTATCGACGTAAACACCGGGGAGCTGTTTTTT

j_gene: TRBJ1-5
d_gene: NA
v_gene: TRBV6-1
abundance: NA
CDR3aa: CASSKNGPQHF
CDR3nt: TGTGCCAGCAGTAAAAACGGGCCCCAGCATTTT